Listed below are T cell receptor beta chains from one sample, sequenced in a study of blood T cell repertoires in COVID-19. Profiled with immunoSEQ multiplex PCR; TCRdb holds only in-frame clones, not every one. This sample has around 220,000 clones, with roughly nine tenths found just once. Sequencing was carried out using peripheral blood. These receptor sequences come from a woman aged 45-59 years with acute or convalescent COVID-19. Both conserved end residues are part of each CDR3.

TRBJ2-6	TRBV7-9	CASRPTSSGANVLTF
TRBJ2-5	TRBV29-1	CSVLDRGSTSGRKETQYF
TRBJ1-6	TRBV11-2	CASSPGGSDNSPLHF
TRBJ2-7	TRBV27	CASSPWATGRIYEQYF
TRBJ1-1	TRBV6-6	CASSTGGVTEAFF
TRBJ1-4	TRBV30	CAWSIGQVNEKLFF
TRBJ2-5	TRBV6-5	CASSYDRAKETQYF
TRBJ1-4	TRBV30	CAFAPGSSEKLFF
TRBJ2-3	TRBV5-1	CASSLQGGPPTDTQYF
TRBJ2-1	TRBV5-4	CASTLSQGKEQFF
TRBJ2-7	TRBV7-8	CASRLGSGDEQYF
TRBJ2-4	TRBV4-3	CASSQDTGAKNIQYF
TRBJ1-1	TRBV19	CASSIGTGDTEAFF
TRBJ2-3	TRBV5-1	CASSLGLAGGTGTDTQYF
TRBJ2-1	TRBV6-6	CASRTGTYNEQFF
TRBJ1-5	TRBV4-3	CASSSDSNSNQPQHF
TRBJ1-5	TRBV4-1	CASSQEAGSNQPQHF
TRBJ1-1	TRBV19	CASSMGTGGAGAFF
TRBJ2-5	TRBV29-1	CSVATGGLETQYF
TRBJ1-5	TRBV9	CASSPRSQPQHF
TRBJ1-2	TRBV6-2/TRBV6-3	CASSYSGWSGGGYTF
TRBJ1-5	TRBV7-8	CASSLLGSRGPWPQHF
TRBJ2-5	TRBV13	CASSQTGVGGETQYF
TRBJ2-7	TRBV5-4	CASSLGQGRDEQYF
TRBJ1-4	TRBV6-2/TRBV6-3	CASSSTTNEKLFF
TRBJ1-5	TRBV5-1	CASSPQGSNQPQHF